Listed below are T cell receptor beta chains from one sample, sequenced in a study of blood T cell repertoires in COVID-19. Sequencing was performed with immunoSEQ multiplex PCR; in TCRdb, only in-frame clones are kept and a portion is missing. The sample shows 97,000 or so clones, 65% to 90% of them seen only once. Sequencing was performed on peripheral blood. All receptors come from an older man with active or convalescent COVID-19. Both conserved end residues are part of each CDR3. D genes are given only for firm matches. The size of a clone is reported for some rows only, either as once, few or many, or as a class for expanded clones.

cdr3_aa cdr3_nt v_call d_call j_call clone_size
CASSSGTGSLGSSGNTIYF TGTGCCAGTAGTTCCGGGACAGGGAGTTTGGGCAGCTCTGGAAACACCATATATTTT TRBV19 TRBD1 TRBJ1-3 .
CASSQGPGQGYTGELFF TGCGCCAGCAGCCAAGGACCGGGACAGGGGTACACCGGGGAGCTGTTTTTT TRBV4-1 TRBD1 TRBJ2-2 .
CASSFGTTSYNEQFF TGTGCCAGCAGCTTTGGGACAACTTCCTACAATGAGCAGTTCTTC TRBV5-6 . TRBJ2-1 .
CAWSTRGLISNQPQHF TGTGCCTGGAGCACCAGGGGCCTTATTAGCAATCAGCCCCAGCATTTT TRBV30 . TRBJ1-5 .
CASSVGGRTEAFF TGTGCCAGCAGCGTCGGGGGTCGGACTGAAGCTTTCTTT TRBV6-6 . TRBJ1-1 .
CASSSPGRKYF TGTGCCAGCAGTTCTCCGGGAAGGAAGTACTTC TRBV6-5 . TRBJ2-7 .
CASSDSSNQPQHF TGTGCCAGCAGTGACAGTAGCAATCAGCCCCAGCATTTT TRBV12-3/TRBV12-4 . TRBJ1-5 .
CASSLATKNREQYF TGTGCCAGCAGCTTAGCTACTAAAAACAGGGAGCAGTACTTC TRBV7-2 . TRBJ2-7 .
CAISAGSNQPQHF TGTGCCATCAGTGCAGGTAGCAATCAGCCCCAGCATTTT TRBV10-3 . TRBJ1-5 .
CAISIGLAGAYEQYF TGTGCCATCAGTATTGGACTAGCGGGGGCCTACGAGCAGTACTTC TRBV10-3 TRBD2 TRBJ2-7 .
CASSFRTSRGETQYF TGTGCCAGCAGCTTCCGGACTAGCCGTGGAGAGACCCAGTACTTC TRBV9 TRBD2 TRBJ2-5 once
CASAPSTSVEETQYF TGTGCCAGCGCTCCATCGACTAGCGTTGAAGAGACCCAGTACTTC TRBV25-1 TRBD2 TRBJ2-5 few
CASSQTDRPPYGYTF TGTGCCAGCTCACAAACAGACAGGCCACCCTATGGCTACACCTTC TRBV18 . TRBJ1-2 .
CASSVGSRVRGYTF TGTGCCAGCAGCGTAGGTTCCAGGGTTCGCGGCTACACCTTC TRBV9 . TRBJ1-2 .
CAWRTSGINTGELFF TGTGCCTGGAGGACCAGCGGGATAAACACCGGGGAGCTGTTTTTT TRBV30 TRBD2 TRBJ2-2 .
CSVDGRGGTDTQYF TGCAGCGTTGATGGGCGGGGGGGCACAGATACGCAGTATTTT TRBV29-1 TRBD2 TRBJ2-3 .
CASSYSRRGGTGELFF TGTGCCAGCAGTTACTCGAGGAGGGGGGGCACCGGGGAGCTGTTTTTT TRBV6-5 . TRBJ2-2 .
CASSLAGGRAGYEQYF TGTGCCAGCAGCTTAGCGGGGGGACGGGCCGGGTACGAGCAGTACTTC TRBV7-8 . TRBJ2-7 .
CASSLALLAGGAYNEQFF TGTGCCAGCAGTTTGGCTCTTCTAGCGGGGGGTGCCTACAATGAGCAGTTCTTC TRBV27 TRBD2 TRBJ2-1 .
CASSLGNRGGEYF TGTGCCAGCAGTTTGGGGAACAGGGGAGGCGAGTACTTC TRBV12-3/TRBV12-4 . TRBJ2-7 .
CAWSVAVEGGTQYF TGTGCCTGGAGTGTAGCCGTAGAGGGAGGTACGCAGTATTTT TRBV30 . TRBJ2-3 .
CASSGLNYEQYF TGCGCCAGCAGCGGACTGAACTACGAGCAGTACTTC TRBV10-2 . TRBJ2-7 .
CASSYHTRDEQFF TGTGCCAGCAGTTACCACACCAGGGATGAGCAGTTCTTC TRBV6-6 . TRBJ2-1 .
CAISGDRDRNTIYF TGTGCCATCAGTGGGGACAGGGATCGAAACACCATATATTTT TRBV10-3 TRBD1 TRBJ1-3 .
CASSAGLAGGPRETQYF TGTGCCAGCAGCGCGGGACTAGCGGGGGGGCCGCGGGAGACCCAGTACTTC TRBV11-2 TRBD2 TRBJ2-5 .
CASSVGPRGATEAFF TGTGCCAGCAGCGTAGGTCCGCGGGGGGCAACTGAAGCTTTCTTT TRBV9 . TRBJ1-1 few
CASSLVGGADYGYTF TGTGCCAGCAGCTTAGTAGGGGGCGCAGACTATGGCTACACCTTC TRBV7-8 TRBD1 TRBJ1-2 .
CASSQGKQGTYNEQFF TGTGCCAGCAGCCAAGGGAAACAGGGGACCTACAATGAGCAGTTCTTC TRBV3-1/TRBV3-2 TRBD1 TRBJ2-1 .
CASTLGLGSYNEQFF TGTGCCAGCACCCTGGGACTAGGCTCCTACAATGAGCAGTTCTTC TRBV5-8 TRBD2 TRBJ2-1 .
CASSQDLRNTIYF TGCGCCAGCAGCCAAGATCTACGAAACACCATATATTTT TRBV4-3 . TRBJ1-3 .
CASSLTGGAGGPLGYTF TGTGCCAGCAGCCTTACGGGGGGCGCAGGGGGCCCCCTTGGCTACACCTTC TRBV7-9 TRBD1 TRBJ1-2 .
CASRPDRLNTGELFF TGTGCCAGCAGACCCGACAGGTTGAACACCGGGGAGCTGTTTTTT TRBV27 . TRBJ2-2 few
CASSFGDRPLSPLHF TGTGCCAGCAGCTTTGGGGACAGGCCGCTTTCACCCCTCCACTTT TRBV5-8 TRBD1 TRBJ1-6 .
CASSYSRGLNYGYTF TGTGCCAGCAGTTACTCCAGGGGGCTGAACTATGGCTACACCTTC TRBV6-5 TRBD1 TRBJ1-2 .
CASSLKGRGLGYTF TGTGCCAGCAGCTTAAAGGGCCGGGGTCTCGGCTACACCTTC TRBV7-8 . TRBJ1-2 .
CASSPRRDNRYNEQFF TGTGCCAGCTCACCTCGCCGGGACAATAGATACAATGAGCAGTTCTTC TRBV18 . TRBJ2-1 .
CASSEATGNQPQHF TGTGCCAGCAGTGAAGCGACCGGGAATCAGCCCCAGCATTTT TRBV2 . TRBJ1-5 .
CASSLTEQGLDTEAFF TGTGCCAGCAGCTTAACCGAACAGGGTCTGGACACTGAAGCTTTCTTT TRBV11-2 . TRBJ1-1 few
CASSPLTGYEQYF TGCGCCAGCAGCCCCTTGACAGGCTACGAGCAGTACTTC TRBV5-1 . TRBJ2-7 .
CASSQAPGVGANVLTF TGCGCCAGCAGCCAAGCTCCGGGTGTTGGGGCCAACGTCCTGACTTTC TRBV4-3 . TRBJ2-6 .
CAWSSSGTETGELFF TGTGCCTGGAGTTCCTCCGGGACAGAGACCGGGGAGCTGTTTTTT TRBV30 TRBD1 TRBJ2-2 .
CASTKGGGKETQYF TGTGCCAGCACCAAGGGAGGGGGTAAAGAGACCCAGTACTTC TRBV28 . TRBJ2-5 .
CASSHDKVGRNNQPQHF TGTGCCAGCAGCCACGATAAAGTGGGCAGGAACAATCAGCCCCAGCATTTT TRBV14 . TRBJ1-5 .
CASSHGQGTRASPLHF TGCGCCAGCAGCCATGGACAGGGGACCCGGGCTTCACCCCTCCACTTT TRBV4-3 TRBD1 TRBJ1-6 .
CASSARTGGELNGYTF TGCGCCAGCAGTGCCAGGACAGGGGGCGAATTAAATGGCTACACCTTC TRBV10-1 TRBD1 TRBJ1-2 once
CASSTGQGAEPQHF TGTGCCAGTAGTACCGGACAGGGGGCCGAGCCCCAGCATTTT TRBV19 TRBD1 TRBJ1-5 .
CASTRGQGSYGYTF TGTGCCAGCACAAGAGGACAGGGCAGCTATGGCTACACCTTC TRBV5-6 TRBD1 TRBJ1-2 .
CASSQFSGTAKETQYF TGTGCCAGCAGCCAGTTCTCCGGGACAGCCAAAGAGACCCAGTACTTC TRBV4-2 TRBD1 TRBJ2-5 .
CASSLYGQGPQETQYF TGCGCCAGCAGCTTGTATGGACAGGGGCCGCAAGAGACCCAGTACTTC TRBV5-1 TRBD1 TRBJ2-5 .
CASSVEGLGNEQFF TGTGCCAGCAGCGTAGAGGGACTAGGTAATGAGCAGTTCTTC TRBV9 TRBD2 TRBJ2-1 .
CASARALAGGSDTQYF TGTGCCAGCGCACGGGCCCTGGCGGGGGGCTCAGATACGCAGTATTTT TRBV9 TRBD2 TRBJ2-3 .
CASSTAGEGRAYEQYF TGTGCCAGCAGCACCGCCGGAGAGGGGAGGGCCTACGAGCAGTACTTC TRBV11-2 TRBD2 TRBJ2-7 once
CASSERGDGYTF TGTGCCAGCAGTGAACGGGGGGATGGCTACACCTTC TRBV2 . TRBJ1-2 .
CASSLATGTSTGELFF TGTGCCAGCAGCTTAGCTACAGGGACGAGCACCGGGGAGCTGTTTTTT TRBV7-6 . TRBJ2-2 .
CASSVGWFNHNEQFF TGTGCCAGCAGCGTCGGGTGGTTCAACCACAATGAGCAGTTCTTC TRBV9 . TRBJ2-1 .
CASNGVLGTLTYEQYF TGTGCCAGCAACGGTGTCCTCGGGACACTGACCTACGAGCAGTACTTC TRBV2 . TRBJ2-7 .
CASSLAGRTYEQYF TGTGCCAGCAGCTTGGCAGGCAGGACCTACGAGCAGTACTTC TRBV5-6 . TRBJ2-7 .